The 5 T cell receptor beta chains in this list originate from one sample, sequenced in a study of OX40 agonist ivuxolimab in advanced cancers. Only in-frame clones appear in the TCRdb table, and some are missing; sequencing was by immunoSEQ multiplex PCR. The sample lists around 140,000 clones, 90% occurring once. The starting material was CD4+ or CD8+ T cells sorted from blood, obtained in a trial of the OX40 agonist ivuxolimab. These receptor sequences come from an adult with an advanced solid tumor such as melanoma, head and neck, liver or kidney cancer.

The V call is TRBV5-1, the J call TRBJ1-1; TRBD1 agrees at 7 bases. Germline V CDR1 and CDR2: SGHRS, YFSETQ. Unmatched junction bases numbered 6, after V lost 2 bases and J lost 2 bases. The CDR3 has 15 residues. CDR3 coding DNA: TGCGCCAGCAGCTTAGGGGGCGAAGCCAACACTGAAGCTTTCTTT. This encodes CASSLGGEANTEAFF.

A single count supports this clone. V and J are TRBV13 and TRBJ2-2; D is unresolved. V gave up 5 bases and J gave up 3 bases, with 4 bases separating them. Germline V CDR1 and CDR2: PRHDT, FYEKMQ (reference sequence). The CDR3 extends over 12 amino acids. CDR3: CASSDYTGELFF. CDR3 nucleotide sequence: TGTGCCAGCAGCGACTACACCGGGGAGCTGTTTTTT.

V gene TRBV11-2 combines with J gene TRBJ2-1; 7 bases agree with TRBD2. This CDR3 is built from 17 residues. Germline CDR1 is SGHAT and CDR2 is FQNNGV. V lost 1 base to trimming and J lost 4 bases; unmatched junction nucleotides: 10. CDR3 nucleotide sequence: TGTGCCAGCAGCTTAGTTGCGGGGCTAGCGGAGTACAATGAGCAGTTCTTC. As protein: CASSLVAGLAEYNEQFF.

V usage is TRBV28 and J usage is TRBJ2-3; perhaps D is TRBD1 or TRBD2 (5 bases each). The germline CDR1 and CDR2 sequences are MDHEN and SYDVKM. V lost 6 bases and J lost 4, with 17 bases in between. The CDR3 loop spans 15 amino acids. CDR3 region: CASSLMGVGADTQYF. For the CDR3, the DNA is TGTGCCAGCAGCCTTATGGGGGTTGGGGCAGATACGCAGTATTTT.

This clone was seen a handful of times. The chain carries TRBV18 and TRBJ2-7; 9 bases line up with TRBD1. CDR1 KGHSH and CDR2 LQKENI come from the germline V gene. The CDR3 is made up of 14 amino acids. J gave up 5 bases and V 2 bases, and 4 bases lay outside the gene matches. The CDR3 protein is CASSPRRQGDEQYF. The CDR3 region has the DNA TGTGCCAGCTCACCAAGGAGACAGGGGGACGAGCAGTACTTC. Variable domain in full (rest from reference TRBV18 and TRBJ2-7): NAGVMQNPRHLVRRRGQEARLRCSPMKGHSHVYWYRQLPEEGLKFMVYLQKENIIDESGMPKERFSAEFPKEGPSILRIQQVVRGDSAAYFCASSPRRQGDEQYFGPGTRLTVT.